This TCR beta chain was profiled in a study of blood T cell repertoires in COVID-19. The CDR3 extends over 13 amino acids. Germline assignment: CDR1 SNHLY and CDR2 FYNNEI. Germline trimming cut 7 bases from V and 1 base from J; bases unmatched to any gene: 4. Some clones are missing from TCRdb's copy, which holds only in-frame ones; the method was immunoSEQ multiplex PCR. The table lists tens of thousands of clones, approximately 94% of them singletons. The source material was peripheral blood. This receptor was obtained from a human donor in a cohort sampled during active COVID-19. The V call is TRBV2, the J call TRBJ2-7; 7 bases fit TRBD2. The chain's CDR3 is CASKSGGSYEQYF. CDR3 coding DNA: TGTGCCAGCAAATCGGGAGGATCCTACGAGCAGTACTTC.